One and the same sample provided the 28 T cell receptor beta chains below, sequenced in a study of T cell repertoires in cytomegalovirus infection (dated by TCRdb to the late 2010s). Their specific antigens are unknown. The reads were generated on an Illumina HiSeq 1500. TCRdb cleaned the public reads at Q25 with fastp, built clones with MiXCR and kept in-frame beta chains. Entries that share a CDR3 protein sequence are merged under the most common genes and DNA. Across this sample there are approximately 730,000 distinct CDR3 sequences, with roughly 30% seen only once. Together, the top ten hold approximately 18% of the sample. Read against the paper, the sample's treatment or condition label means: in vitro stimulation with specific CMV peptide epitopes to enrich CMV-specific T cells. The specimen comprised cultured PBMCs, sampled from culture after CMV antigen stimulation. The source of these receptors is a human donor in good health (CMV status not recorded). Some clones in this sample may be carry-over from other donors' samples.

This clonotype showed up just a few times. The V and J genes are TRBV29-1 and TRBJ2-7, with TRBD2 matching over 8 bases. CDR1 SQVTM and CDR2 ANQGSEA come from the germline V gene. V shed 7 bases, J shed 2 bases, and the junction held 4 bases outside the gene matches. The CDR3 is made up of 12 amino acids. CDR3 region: CSAGSGTYEQYF. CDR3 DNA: TGCAGCGCCGGTAGCGGGACCTACGAGCAGTACTTC.

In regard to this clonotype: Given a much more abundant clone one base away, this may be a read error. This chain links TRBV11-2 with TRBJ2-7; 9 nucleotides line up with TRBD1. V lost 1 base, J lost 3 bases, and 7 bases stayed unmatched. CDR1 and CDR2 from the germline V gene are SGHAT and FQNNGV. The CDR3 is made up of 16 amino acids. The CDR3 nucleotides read TGTGCCAGCAGCTTAGCCCCGGGACAGGGTTTCTACGAGCAGTACTTC. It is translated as CASSLAPGQGFYEQYF.

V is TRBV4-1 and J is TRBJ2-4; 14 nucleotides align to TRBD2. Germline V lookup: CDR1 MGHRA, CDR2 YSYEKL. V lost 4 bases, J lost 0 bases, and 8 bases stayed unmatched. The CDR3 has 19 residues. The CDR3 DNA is TGCGCCAGCAGCCCGGGACTAGCGGGAGCCCCTCCAGCCAAAAACATTCAGTACTTC. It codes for CASSPGLAGAPPAKNIQYF.

The CDR3 bases are TGTGCCAGCAGCTTCCTCTCGGAGTCGGAGCAGTTCTTC. It translates to CASSFLSESEQFF. The rearrangement links TRBV7-9 to TRBJ2-1; no definite D call. V gave up 3 bases and J gave up 10 bases, with 13 bases separating them. Germline loops: CDR1 SEHNR, CDR2 FQNEAQ (reference sequence). The length of the CDR3 is 13 residues.

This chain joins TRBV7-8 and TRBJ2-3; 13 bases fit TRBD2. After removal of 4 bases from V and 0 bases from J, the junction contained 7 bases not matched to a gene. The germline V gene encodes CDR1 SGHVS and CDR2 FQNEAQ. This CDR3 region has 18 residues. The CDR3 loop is CASSSRWGLAGSTDTQYF. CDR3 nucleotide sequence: TGTGCCAGCAGCTCAAGATGGGGACTAGCGGGGAGCACAGATACGCAGTATTTT.

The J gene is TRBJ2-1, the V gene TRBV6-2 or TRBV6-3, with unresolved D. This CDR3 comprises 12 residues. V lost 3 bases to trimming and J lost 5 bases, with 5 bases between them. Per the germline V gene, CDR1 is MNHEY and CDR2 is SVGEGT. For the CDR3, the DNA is TGTGCCAGCAGTTATCCCAACAATGAGCAGTTCTTC. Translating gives CASSYPNNEQFF.

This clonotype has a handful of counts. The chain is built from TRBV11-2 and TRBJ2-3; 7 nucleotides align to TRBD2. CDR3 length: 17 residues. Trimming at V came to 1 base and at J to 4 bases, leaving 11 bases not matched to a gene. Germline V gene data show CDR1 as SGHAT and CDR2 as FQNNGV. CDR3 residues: CASSLAIPGLISDTQYF. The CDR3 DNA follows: TGTGCCAGCAGCTTAGCCATCCCGGGACTAATTTCAGATACGCAGTATTTT.

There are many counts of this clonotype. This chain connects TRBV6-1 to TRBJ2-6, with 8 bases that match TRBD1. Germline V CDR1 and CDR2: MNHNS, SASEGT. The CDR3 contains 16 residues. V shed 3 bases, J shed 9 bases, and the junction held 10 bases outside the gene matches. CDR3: CASSEGQVWSLNVLTF. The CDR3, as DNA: TGTGCCAGCAGTGAGGGACAGGTTTGGTCCCTCAACGTCCTGACTTTC.

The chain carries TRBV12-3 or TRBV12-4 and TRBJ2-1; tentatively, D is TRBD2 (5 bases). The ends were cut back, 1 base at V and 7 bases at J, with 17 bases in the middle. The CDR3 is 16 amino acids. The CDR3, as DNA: TGTGCCAGCAGTTTAGGAGCGGTACTCGGGCGGAATGAGCAGTTCTTC. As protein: CASSLGAVLGRNEQFF.

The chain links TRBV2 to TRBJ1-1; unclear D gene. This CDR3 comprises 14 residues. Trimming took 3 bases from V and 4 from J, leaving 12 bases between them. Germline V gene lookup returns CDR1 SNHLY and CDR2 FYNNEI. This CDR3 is CASSEGRLATEAFF. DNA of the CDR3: TGTGCCAGCAGTGAGGGCAGGTTGGCCACTGAAGCTTTCTTT.

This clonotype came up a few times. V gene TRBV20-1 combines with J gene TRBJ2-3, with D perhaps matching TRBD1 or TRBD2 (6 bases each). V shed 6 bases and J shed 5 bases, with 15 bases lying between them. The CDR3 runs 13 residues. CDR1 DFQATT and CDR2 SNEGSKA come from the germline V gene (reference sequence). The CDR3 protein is CSAENGGGDTQYF. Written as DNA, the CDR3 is TGCAGTGCGGAAAACGGGGGCGGAGATACGCAGTATTTT.

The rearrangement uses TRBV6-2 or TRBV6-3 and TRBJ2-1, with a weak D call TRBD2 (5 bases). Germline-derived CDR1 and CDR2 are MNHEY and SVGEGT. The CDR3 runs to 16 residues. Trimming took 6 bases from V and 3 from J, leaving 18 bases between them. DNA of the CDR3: TGTGCCAGCAGCTCCGTGGGTGGGAGTTTCTACAATGAGCAGTTCTTC. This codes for CASSSVGGSFYNEQFF.

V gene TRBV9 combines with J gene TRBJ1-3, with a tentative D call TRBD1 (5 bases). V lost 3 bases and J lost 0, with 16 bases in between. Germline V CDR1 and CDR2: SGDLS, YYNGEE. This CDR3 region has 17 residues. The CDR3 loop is CASSERTGQASGNTIYF. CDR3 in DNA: TGTGCCAGCAGCGAGAGGACCGGACAAGCCTCTGGAAACACCATATATTTT.

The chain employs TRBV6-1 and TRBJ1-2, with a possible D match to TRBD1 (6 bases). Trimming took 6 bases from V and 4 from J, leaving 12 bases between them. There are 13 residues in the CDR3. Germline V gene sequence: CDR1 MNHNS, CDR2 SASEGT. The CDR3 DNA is TGTGCCAGCAGGAGAGGACAGAGCTATGGCTACACCTTC. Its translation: CASRRGQSYGYTF.

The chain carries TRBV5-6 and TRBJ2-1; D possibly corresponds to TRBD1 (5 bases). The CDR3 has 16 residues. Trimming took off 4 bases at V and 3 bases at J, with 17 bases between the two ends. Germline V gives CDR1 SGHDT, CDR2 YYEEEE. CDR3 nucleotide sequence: TGTGCCAGCAGCCAGAGCCTGCAAAGGGGCTACAATGAGCAGTTCTTC. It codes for CASSQSLQRGYNEQFF.

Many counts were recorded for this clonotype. CDR3 bases: TGTGCCAGCAGCGCCCAGGGACTCATCACAGATACGCAGTATTTT. Translated, it gives CASSAQGLITDTQYF. The V call is TRBV11-2, the J call TRBJ2-3, with TRBD2 as a possible D gene (6 bases). Trimming stripped 5 bases from V and 2 bases from J, with 14 bases between. Germline assignment: CDR1 SGHAT and CDR2 FQNNGV. This CDR3 contains 15 residues.

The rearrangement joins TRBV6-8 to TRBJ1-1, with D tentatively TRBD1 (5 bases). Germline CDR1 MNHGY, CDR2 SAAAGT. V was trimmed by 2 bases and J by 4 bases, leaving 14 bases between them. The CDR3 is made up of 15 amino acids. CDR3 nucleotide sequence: TGTGCCAGCAGTTACCGTGTGCAGGGTGGCACTGAAGCTTTCTTT. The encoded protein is CASSYRVQGGTEAFF.

The CDR3 reads CASSSTGGHQPQHF. CDR3 sequence (DNA): TGTGCCAGCAGCTCTACAGGGGGCCATCAGCCCCAGCATTTT. The rearrangement links TRBV7-8 to TRBJ1-5; TRBD1 agrees at 9 bases. The V and J ends lost 4 bases and 5 bases, in that order; junction bases with no gene match: 3. CDR3 length: 14 amino acids. Per the germline V gene, CDR1 is SGHVS and CDR2 is FQNEAQ.

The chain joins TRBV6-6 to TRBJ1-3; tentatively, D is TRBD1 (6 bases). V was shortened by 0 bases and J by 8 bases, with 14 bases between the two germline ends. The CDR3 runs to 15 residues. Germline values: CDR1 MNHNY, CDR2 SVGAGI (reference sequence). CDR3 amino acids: CASSYSQQGWYTIYF. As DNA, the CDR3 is TGTGCCAGCAGTTACTCTCAACAGGGATGGTACACCATATATTTT.

CDR3 sequence: CASSQLTSNGVQFF. As DNA, the CDR3 is TGCGCCAGCAGCCAACTTACTAGCAATGGTGTGCAGTTCTTC. This chain links TRBV4-1 with TRBJ2-1; tentative D call: TRBD2 (6 bases). Germline V gene lookup returns CDR1 MGHRA and CDR2 YSYEKL. V was cut by 2 bases and J by 12 bases, with 17 bases left in between. This CDR3 region has 14 residues.

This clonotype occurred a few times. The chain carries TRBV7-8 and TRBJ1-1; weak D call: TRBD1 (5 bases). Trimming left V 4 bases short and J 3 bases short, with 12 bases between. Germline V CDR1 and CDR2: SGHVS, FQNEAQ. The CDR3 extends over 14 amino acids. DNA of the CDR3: TGTGCCAGCAGCTCCAAAGCGGGGGACACTGAAGCTTTCTTT. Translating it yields CASSSKAGDTEAFF.

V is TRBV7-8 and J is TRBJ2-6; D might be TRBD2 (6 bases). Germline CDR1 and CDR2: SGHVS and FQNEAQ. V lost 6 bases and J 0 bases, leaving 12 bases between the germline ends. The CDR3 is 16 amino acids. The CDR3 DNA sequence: TGTGCCAGCAGGGCGGGACGGGTCTCTGGGGCCAACGTCCTGACTTTC. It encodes CASRAGRVSGANVLTF.

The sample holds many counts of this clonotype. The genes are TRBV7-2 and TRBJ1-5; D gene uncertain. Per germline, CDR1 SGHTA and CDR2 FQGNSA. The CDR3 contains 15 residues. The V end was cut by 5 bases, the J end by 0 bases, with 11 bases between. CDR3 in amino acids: CASSAPGNSNQPQHF. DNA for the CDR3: TGTGCCAGCAGCGCACCCGGCAATAGCAATCAGCCCCAGCATTTT.

CDR3 bases: TGTGCCAGCAGTTTAGATTCTAGCGGGAGGGCCTACGAGCAGTACTTC. The encoded protein is CASSLDSSGRAYEQYF. The chain is built from TRBV27 and TRBJ2-7, with 12 bases that match TRBD2. This CDR3 region has 16 residues. Per germline, CDR1 MNHEY and CDR2 SMNVEV (reference sequence). V was pared by 2 bases and J by 2 bases, with 4 bases of the junction left unmatched.

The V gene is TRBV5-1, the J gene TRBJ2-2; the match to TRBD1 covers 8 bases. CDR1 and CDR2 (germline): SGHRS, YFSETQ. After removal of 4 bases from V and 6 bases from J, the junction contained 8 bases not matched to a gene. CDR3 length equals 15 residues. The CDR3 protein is CASSIGTGYPGELFF. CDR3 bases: TGCGCCAGCAGCATCGGGACAGGATACCCCGGGGAGCTGTTTTTT.

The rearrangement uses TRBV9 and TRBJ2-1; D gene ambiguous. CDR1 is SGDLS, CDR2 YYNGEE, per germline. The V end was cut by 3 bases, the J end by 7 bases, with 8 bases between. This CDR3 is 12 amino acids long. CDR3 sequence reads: CASSGRRNEQFF. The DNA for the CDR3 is TGTGCCAGCAGCGGGCGGCGGAATGAGCAGTTCTTC.

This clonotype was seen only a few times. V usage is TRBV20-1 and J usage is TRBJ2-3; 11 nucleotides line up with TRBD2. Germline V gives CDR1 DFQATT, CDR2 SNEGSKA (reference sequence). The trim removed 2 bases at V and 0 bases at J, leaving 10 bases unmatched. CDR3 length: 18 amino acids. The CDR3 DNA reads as TGCAGTGCTAGACTACTACTAGCGGGGGCCACGAGCACAGATACGCAGTATTTT. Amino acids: CSARLLLAGATSTDTQYF.

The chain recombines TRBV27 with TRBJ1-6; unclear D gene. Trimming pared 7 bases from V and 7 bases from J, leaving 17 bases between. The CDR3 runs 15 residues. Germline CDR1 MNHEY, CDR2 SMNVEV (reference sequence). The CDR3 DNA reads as TGTGCCAGCACTCCAAGGCCCCTGGAGAATTCACCCCTCCACTTT. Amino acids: CASTPRPLENSPLHF.